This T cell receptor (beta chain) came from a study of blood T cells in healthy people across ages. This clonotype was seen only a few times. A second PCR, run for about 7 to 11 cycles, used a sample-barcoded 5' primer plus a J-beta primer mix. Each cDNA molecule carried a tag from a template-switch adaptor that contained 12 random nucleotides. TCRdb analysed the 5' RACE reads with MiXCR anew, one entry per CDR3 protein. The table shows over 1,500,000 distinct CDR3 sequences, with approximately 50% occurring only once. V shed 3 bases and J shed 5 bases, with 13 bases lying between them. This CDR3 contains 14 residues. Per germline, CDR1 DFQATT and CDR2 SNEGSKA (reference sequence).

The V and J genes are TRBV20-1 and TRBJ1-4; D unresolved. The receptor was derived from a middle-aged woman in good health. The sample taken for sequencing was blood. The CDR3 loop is CSASPGGKNEKLFF. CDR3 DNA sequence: TGCAGTGCTAGTCCCGGCGGCAAGAATGAAAAACTGTTTTTT.